The 2 T cell receptor beta chains below all came from one sample that was sequenced in a study of OX40 agonist ivuxolimab in advanced cancers. Only in-frame clones appear in the TCRdb table, and some are missing; sequencing was by immunoSEQ multiplex PCR. The sample has about 77,000 clones; around 83% are singletons. This material consisted of CD4+ or CD8+ T cells sorted from blood, taken in a trial of the OX40 agonist ivuxolimab. The receptor source for this set is an adult with an advanced solid tumor such as melanoma, head and neck, liver or kidney cancer.

This clone has more than one count but fewer than ten. The chain joins TRBV6-1 to TRBJ1-3; no clear D. The CDR3 sequence is 15 residues long. With 3 bases removed from V and 4 bases from J, the gap between germline ends came to 13 bases. Germline values: CDR1 MNHNS, CDR2 SASEGT. The DNA of the CDR3 is TGTGCCAGCAGTGAGGGCCCCTGGCCCGGAAACACCATATATTTT. Protein: CASSEGPWPGNTIYF.

The CDR3 protein is CASSLYDGRHSNTGELFF. As DNA, the CDR3 is TGTGCCAGCAGCTTATATGACGGGCGGCATTCGAACACCGGGGAGCTGTTTTTT. The chain links TRBV7-2 to TRBJ2-2; D is unclear. The germline V and J ends were trimmed by 2 bases and 0 bases, with 16 bases remaining between them. Germline V CDR1 and CDR2: SGHTA, FQGNSA. The CDR3 runs to 18 residues.